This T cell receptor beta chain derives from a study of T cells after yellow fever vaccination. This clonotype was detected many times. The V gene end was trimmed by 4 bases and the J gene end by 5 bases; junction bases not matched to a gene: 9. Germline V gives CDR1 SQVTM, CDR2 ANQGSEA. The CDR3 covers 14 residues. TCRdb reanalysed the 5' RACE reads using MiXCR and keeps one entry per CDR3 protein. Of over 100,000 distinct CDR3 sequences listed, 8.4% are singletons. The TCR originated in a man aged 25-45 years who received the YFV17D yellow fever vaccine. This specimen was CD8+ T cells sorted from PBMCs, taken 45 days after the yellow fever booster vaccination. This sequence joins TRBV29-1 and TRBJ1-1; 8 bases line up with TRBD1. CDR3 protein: CSVGGTGGTTEAFF. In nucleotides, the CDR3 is TGCAGCGTTGGGGGGACAGGTGGTACGACTGAAGCTTTCTTT.